This T cell receptor beta chain is drawn from a study of a mutant IDH1 vaccine in newly diagnosed glioma. Looking at the study overall: Every participant had undergone radiotherapy, temozolomide, or both before, and most underwent both.

Specified time point: week 5, during vaccination. Doses of 300 ug of mutant IDH1 20-mer peptide were given with topical imiquimod. The CDR3 length is 11 residues. Trimming stripped 7 bases from V and 9 bases from J, with 9 bases between. CDR1 and CDR2 from the germline V gene are SNHLY and FYNNEI. Method: immunoSEQ multiplex PCR; TCRdb's copy keeps in-frame clones and lacks some. Among fewer than 70,000 clones, approximately 90% were seen once, and the ten largest hold approximately 4.6%. On this clone: The antigen is undetermined.

The input for sequencing was PBMCs, taken from a glioma patient whose treatment included an IDH1 peptide vaccine. The chain carries TRBV2 and TRBJ2-2; D unresolved. This clonotype originated in a middle-aged woman with glioma. This CDR3 is CASTPGWELFF. DNA of the CDR3: TGTGCCAGCACTCCGGGCTGGGAGCTGTTTTTT.